This TCR beta chain was sequenced in a study of lymphopenia after photon versus proton radiotherapy. Study-level findings and limits: After lymphocyte nadir, photon-treated repertoires showed oligoclonal expansion, especially CD8+ Temra.

Germline V gives CDR1 LNHDA, CDR2 SQIVND (reference sequence). V lost 6 bases, J lost 0 bases, and 5 bases lay in between. This CDR3 region has 12 residues. This table comes from immunoSEQ multiplex PCR, and its TCRdb copy is limited to in-frame clones, with some not included. The sample gives about 53,000 clones, 83% of which show up once; approximately 31% is in the top ten. This clone appeared a few times. Its matching antigen is unknown. The sequenced sample was peripheral blood, obtained from a patient treated with photon-based radiotherapy. The chain joins TRBV19 to TRBJ1-1, with D unresolved. This receptor was obtained from a man between 50 and 59 years old with gastric cancer. CDR3 nucleotide sequence: TGTGCCAGTAGCGGAGTGAACACTGAAGCTTTCTTT. Its protein product is CASSGVNTEAFF.